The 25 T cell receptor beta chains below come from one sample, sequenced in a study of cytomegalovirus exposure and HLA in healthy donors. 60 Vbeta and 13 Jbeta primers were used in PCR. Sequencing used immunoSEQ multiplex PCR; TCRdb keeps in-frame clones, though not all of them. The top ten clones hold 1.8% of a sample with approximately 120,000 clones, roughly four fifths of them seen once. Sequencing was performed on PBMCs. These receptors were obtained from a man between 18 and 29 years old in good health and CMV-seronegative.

The CDR3, as DNA: TGTGCCAGCAGAGGATCGGGACAGGGTTATGGCTACACCTTC. Protein product: CASRGSGQGYGYTF. The genes are TRBV11-2 and TRBJ1-2, with 9 bases identical to TRBD1. With V trimmed by 6 bases and J by 5 bases, 7 bases remained unmatched. The germline V gene has CDR1 SGHAT and CDR2 FQNNGV. The CDR3 is 14 amino acids.

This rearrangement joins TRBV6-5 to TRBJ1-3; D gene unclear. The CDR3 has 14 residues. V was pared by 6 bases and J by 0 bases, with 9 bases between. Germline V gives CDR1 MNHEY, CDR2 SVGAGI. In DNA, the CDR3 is TGTGCCAGCAGGCGAGGGAGCTCTGGAAACACCATATATTTT. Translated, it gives CASRRGSSGNTIYF.

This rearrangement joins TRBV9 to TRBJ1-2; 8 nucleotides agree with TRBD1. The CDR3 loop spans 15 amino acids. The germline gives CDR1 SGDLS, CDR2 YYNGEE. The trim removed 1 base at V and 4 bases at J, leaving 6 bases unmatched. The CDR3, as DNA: TGTGCCAGCAGCGTATCGGCAGGGGGCGGCTATGGCTACACCTTC. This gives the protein CASSVSAGGGYGYTF.

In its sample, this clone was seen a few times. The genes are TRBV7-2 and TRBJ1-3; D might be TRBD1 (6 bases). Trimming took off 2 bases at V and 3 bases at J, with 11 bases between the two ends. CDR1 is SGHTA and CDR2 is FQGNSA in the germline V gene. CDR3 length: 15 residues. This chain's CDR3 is CASSLFGGGGNTIYF. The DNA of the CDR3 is TGTGCCAGCAGCTTATTTGGGGGCGGTGGAAACACCATATATTTT.

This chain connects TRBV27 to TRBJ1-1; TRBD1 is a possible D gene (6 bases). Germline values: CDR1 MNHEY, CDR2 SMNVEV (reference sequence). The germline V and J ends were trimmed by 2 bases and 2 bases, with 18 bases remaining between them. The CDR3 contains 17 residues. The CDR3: CASSLLPGAKINTEAFF. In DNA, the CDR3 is TGTGCCAGCAGTTTACTGCCAGGGGCAAAGATAAACACTGAAGCTTTCTTT.

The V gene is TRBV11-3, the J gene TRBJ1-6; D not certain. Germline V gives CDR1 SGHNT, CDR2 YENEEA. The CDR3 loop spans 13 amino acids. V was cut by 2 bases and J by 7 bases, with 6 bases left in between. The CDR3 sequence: CASSLQANSPLHF. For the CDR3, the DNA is TGTGCCAGCAGCTTACAGGCGAATTCACCCCTCCACTTT.

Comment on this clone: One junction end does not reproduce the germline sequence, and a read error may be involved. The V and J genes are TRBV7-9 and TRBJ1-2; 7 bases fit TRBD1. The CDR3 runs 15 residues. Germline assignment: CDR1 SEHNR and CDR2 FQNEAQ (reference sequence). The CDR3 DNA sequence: TGTTCCAGCAGCACCCCGGGACAGCCTAACTATGGCTACACCTTC. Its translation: CSSSTPGQPNYGYTF.

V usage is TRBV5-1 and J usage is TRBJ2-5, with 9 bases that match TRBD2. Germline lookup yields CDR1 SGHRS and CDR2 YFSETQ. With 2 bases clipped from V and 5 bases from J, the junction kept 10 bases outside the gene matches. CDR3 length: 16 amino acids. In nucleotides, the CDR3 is TGCGCCAGCAGCTTTACGAGCGGGGGGTCTGGGGAGACCCAGTACTTC. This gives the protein CASSFTSGGSGETQYF. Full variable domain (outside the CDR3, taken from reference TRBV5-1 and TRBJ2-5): KAGVTQTPRYLIKTRGQQVTLSCSPISGHRSVSWYQQTPGQGLQFLFEYFSETQRNKGNFPGRFSGRQFSNSRSEMNVSTLELGDSALYLCASSFTSGGSGETQYFGPGTRLLVL.

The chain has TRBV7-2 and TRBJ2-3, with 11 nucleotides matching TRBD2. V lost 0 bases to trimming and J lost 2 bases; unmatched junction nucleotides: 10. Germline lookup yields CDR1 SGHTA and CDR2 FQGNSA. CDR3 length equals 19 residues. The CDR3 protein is CASSLAMLLAGGLTDTQYF. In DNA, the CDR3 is TGTGCCAGCAGCTTAGCTATGTTGTTAGCGGGGGGGCTCACAGATACGCAGTATTTT. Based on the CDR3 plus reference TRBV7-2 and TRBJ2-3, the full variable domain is GAGVSQSPSNKVTEKGKDVELRCDPISGHTALYWYRQSLGQGLEFLIYFQGNSAPDKSGLPSDRFSAERTGGSVSTLTIQRTQQEDSAVYLCASSLAMLLAGGLTDTQYFGPGTRLTVL.

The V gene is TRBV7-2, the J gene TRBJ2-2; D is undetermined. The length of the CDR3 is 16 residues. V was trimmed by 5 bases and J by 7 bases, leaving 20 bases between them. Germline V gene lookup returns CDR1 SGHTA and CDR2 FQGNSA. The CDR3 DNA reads TGTGCCAGCAGCCTACCGAGTGGGCGTAAAAACGGGGAGCTGTTTTTT. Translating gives CASSLPSGRKNGELFF.

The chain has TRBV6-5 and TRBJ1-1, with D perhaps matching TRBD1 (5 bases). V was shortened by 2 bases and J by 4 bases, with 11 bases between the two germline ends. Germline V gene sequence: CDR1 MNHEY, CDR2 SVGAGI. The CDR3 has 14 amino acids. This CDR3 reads CASSYLTGGTEAFF. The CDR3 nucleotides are TGTGCCAGCAGTTACCTTACGGGGGGCACTGAAGCTTTCTTT.

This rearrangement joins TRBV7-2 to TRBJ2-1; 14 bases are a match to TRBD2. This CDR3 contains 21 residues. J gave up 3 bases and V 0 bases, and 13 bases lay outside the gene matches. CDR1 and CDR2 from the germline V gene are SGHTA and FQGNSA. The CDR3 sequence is CASSLAPTSGGASSLYNEQFF. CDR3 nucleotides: TGTGCCAGCAGCTTAGCCCCGACTAGCGGGGGGGCGTCATCACTCTACAATGAGCAGTTCTTC.

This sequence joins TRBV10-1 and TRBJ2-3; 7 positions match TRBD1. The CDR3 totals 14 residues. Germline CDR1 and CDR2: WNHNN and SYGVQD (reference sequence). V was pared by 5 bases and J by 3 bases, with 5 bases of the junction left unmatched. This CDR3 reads CASSWDSITDTQYF. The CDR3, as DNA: TGCGCCAGCAGTTGGGACAGCATAACAGATACGCAGTATTTT.

This CDR3 is CASTVGAGLTGELFF. DNA of the CDR3: TGTGCCAGCACCGTTGGGGCCGGGCTCACCGGGGAGCTGTTTTTT. The chain recombines TRBV7-3 with TRBJ2-2, with D tentatively TRBD1 (5 bases). Germline values: CDR1 SGHTA, CDR2 FQGTGA. V dropped 7 bases and J dropped 4 bases, with 16 bases sitting between them. CDR3 length equals 15 residues.

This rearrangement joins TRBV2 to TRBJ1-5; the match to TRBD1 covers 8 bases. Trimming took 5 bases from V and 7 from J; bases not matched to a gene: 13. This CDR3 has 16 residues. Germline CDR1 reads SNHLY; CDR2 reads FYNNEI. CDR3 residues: CASSKHGQGGRQPQHF. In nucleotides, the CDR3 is TGTGCCAGCAGTAAACACGGACAGGGCGGGAGACAGCCCCAGCATTTT.

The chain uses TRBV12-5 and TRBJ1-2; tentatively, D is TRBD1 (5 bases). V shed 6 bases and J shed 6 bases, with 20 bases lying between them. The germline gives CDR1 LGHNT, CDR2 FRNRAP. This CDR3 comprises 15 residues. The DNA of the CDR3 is TGTGCTAGTGGAGCGGGGCCCCCCTCTATGGATGGCTACACCTTC. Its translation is CASGAGPPSMDGYTF.

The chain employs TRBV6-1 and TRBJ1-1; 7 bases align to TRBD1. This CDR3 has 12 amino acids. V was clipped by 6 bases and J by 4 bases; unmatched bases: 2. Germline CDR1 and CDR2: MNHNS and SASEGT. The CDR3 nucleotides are TGTGCCAGCAGGGAGGGGGCCACTGAAGCTTTCTTT. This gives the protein CASREGATEAFF.

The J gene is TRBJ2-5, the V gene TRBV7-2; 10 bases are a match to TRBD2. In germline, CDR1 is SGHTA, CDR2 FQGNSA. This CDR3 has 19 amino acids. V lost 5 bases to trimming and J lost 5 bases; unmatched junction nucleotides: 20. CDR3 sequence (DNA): TGTGCCAGCAGCGCCCACTGGAGCGGGGGGGCGGTTGGTAGGGAGACCCAGTACTTC. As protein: CASSAHWSGGAVGRETQYF.

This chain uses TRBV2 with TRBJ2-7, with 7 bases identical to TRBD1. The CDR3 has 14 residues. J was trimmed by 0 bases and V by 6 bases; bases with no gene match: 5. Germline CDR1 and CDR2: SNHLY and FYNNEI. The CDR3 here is CASRAGTDSYEQYF. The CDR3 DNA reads TGTGCCAGCAGAGCTGGGACAGACTCCTACGAGCAGTACTTC. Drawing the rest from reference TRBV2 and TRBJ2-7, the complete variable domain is EPEVTQTPSHQVTQMGQEVILRCVPISNHLYFYWYRQILGQKVEFLVSFYNNEISEKSEIFDDQFSVERPDGSNFTLKIRSTKLEDSAMYFCASRAGTDSYEQYFGPGTRLTVT.

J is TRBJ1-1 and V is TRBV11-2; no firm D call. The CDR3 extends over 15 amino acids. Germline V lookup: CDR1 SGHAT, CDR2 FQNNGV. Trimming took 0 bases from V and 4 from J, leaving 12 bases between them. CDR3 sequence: CASSLEQFGSTEAFF. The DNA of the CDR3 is TGTGCCAGCAGCTTAGAACAGTTTGGAAGCACTGAAGCTTTCTTT.

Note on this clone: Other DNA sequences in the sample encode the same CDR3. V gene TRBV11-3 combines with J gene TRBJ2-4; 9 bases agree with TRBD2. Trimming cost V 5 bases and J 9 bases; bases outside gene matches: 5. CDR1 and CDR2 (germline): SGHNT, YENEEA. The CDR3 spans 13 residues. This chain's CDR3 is CASSPGLAGIQYF. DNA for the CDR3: TGTGCCAGCAGCCCGGGACTAGCTGGCATTCAGTACTTC.

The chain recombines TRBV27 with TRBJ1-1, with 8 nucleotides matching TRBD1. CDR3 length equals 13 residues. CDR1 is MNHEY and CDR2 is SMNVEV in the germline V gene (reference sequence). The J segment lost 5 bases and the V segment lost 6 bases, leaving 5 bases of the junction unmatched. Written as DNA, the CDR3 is TGTGCCAGCAGCCTGACAGGGGTGACTGAAGCTTTCTTT. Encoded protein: CASSLTGVTEAFF.

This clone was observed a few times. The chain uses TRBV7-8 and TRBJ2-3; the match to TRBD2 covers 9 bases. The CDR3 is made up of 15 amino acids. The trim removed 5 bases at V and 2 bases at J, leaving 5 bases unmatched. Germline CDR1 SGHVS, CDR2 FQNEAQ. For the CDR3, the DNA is TGTGCCAGCAGCCCGATAGCGGGGGCCACAGATACGCAGTATTTT. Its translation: CASSPIAGATDTQYF.

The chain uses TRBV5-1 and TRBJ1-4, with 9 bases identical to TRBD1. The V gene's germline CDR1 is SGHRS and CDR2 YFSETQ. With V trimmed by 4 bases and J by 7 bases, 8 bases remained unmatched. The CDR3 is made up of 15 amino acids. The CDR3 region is CASSLQGDRAEKLFF. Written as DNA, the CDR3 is TGCGCCAGCAGCCTCCAGGGGGACAGGGCTGAAAAACTGTTTTTT.

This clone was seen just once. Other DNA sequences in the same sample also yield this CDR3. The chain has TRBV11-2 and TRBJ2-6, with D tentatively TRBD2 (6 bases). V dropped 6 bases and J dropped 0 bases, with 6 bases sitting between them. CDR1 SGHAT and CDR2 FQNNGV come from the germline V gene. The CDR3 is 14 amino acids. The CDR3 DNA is TGTGCCAGCAGGGGACTCTCTGGGGCCAACGTCCTGACTTTC. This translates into CASRGLSGANVLTF.